What follows describes a single T cell receptor beta chain. Its antigen is unknown. The PCR used 60 Vbeta and 13 Jbeta primers. The repertoire was sequenced with immunoSEQ multiplex PCR; TCRdb's copy has only in-frame clones and lacks some. The data contain about 170,000 clones, roughly 80% of them singletons. With V trimmed by 5 bases and J by 7 bases, 10 bases remained unmatched. Germline CDR1 and CDR2: SGHAT and FQNNGV. The CDR3 extends over 15 amino acids. The source of the sample is a study of cytomegalovirus exposure and HLA in healthy donors. Study findings and constraints: The only immune exposure information that was available was CMV serostatus. Across all donors, roughly uniform sequencing depth was an assumption of the presence/absence analyses. TCR beta sequences numbering over 15,000 were associated with HLA alleles at 0.05 false discovery rate in a later analysis. Listed as cytomegalovirus-associated were 164 TCR beta chains.

Sequenced sample: PBMCs. The clonotype comes from a male donor in good health and CMV-seronegative. The chain combines TRBV11-2 with TRBJ1-2; 10 nucleotides align to TRBD1. CDR3 nucleotides: TGTGCCAGCAGCCCGACAGGGGGCAGGTACGGTGGCTACACCTTC. Its protein is CASSPTGGRYGGYTF.